This T cell receptor (beta chain) was sequenced in a study of identical twins. This CDR3 is 15 amino acids long. Germline V gives CDR1 SGHRS, CDR2 YFSETQ. With V trimmed by 0 bases and J by 10 bases, 9 bases remained unmatched. Findings and limits, study-wide: Beta clonotypes that were abundant in cord blood contained fewer insertions, a pattern absent from memory repertoires. Those out-of-frame alpha sequences shared by twins showed an excess of low generation probability.

The authors used template switching to add a universal primer site and gave cDNA unique molecular identifiers. TCRdb re-analysed the 5' RACE reads in MiXCR, keeping a single row per CDR3 protein. The profile covers approximately 1.8 million distinct CDR3 sequences, with more than 30% appearing a single time and about 0.3% taken by the ten largest. Healthy Caucasian donors formed the entire cohort. This clonotype has just a few counts. No antigen is known for it. The sequenced material came from cord blood. The chain couples TRBV5-1 to TRBJ2-5, with TRBD2 identical over 10 bases. The clonotype originates from a newborn girl in good health. CDR3 nucleotide sequence: TGCGCCAGCAGCTTGGCTAGCGGGAGAGGAGATAGCCAGTACTTC. Translation: CASSLASGRGDSQYF.